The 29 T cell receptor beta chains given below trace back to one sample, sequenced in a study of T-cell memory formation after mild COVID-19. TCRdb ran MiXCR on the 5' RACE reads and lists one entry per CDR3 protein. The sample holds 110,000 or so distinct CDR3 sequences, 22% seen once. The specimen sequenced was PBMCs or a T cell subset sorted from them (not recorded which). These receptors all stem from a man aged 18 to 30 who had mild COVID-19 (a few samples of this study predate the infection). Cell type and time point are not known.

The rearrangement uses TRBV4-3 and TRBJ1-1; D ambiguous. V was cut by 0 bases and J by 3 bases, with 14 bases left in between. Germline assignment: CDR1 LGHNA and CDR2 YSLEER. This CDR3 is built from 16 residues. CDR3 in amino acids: CASSQDTASGHTEAFF. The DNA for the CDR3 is TGCGCCAGCAGCCAAGATACGGCATCAGGCCACACTGAAGCTTTCTTT.

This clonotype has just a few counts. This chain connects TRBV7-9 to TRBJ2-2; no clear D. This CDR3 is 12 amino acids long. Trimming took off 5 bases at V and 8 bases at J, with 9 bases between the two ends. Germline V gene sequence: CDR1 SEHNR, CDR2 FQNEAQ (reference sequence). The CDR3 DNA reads TGTGCCAGCAGCATAGTCGCGGGGGAGCTGTTTTTT. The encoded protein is CASSIVAGELFF.

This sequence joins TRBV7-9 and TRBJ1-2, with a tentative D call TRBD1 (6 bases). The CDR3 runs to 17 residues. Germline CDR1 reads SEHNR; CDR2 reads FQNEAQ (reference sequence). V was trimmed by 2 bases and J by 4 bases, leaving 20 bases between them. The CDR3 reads CASSLPRKTGAGYGYTF. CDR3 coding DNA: TGTGCCAGCAGCTTACCAAGAAAGACAGGAGCTGGCTATGGCTACACCTTC.

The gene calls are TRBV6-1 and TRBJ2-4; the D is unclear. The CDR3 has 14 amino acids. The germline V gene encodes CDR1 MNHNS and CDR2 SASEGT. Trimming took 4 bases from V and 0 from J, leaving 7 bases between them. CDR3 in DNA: TGTGCCAGCAGTGTGAACGTAGCCAAAAACATTCAGTACTTC. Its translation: CASSVNVAKNIQYF.

This chain's CDR3 is CASSRMPDSPHEQYF. In DNA, the CDR3 is TGCGCCAGCAGCCGTATGCCCGACAGTCCCCACGAGCAGTACTTC. The chain uses TRBV4-1 and TRBJ2-7, with D perhaps matching TRBD1 (5 bases). The V and J ends lost 4 bases and 5 bases respectively, with 18 bases between them. CDR1 and CDR2 (germline): MGHRA, YSYEKL. The CDR3 covers 15 residues.

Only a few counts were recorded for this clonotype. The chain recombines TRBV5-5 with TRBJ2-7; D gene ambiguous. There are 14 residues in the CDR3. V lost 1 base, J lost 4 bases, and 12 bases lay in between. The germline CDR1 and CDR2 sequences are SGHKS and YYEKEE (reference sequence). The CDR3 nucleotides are TGTGCCAGCAGCTTGACCCCCCTTGGGTACGAGCAGTACGTC. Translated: CASSLTPLGYEQYV.

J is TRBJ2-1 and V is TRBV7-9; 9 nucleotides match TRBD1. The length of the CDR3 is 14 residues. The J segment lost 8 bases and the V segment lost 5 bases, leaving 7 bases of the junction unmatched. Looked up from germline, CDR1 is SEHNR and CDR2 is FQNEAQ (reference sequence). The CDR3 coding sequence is TGTGCCAGCAGCCGGTGGACAGGGGAGGATGAGCAGTTCTTC. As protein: CASSRWTGEDEQFF.

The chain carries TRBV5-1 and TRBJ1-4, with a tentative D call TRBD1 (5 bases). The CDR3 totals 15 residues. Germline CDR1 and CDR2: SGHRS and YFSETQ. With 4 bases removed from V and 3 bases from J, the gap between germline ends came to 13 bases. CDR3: CASSAQGLPNEKLFF. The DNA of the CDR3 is TGCGCCAGCAGCGCCCAGGGATTGCCTAATGAAAAACTGTTTTTT.

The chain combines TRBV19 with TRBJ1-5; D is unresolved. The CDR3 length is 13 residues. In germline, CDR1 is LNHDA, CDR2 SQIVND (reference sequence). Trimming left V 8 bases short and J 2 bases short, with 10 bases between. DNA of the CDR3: TGTGCCAGTGCGGACGGGGGCAATCAGCCCCAGCATTTT. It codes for CASADGGNQPQHF.

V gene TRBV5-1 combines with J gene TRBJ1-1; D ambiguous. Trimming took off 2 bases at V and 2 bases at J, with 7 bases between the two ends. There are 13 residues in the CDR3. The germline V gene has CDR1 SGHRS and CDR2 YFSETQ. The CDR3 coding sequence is TGCGCCAGCAGCTTATCACAAAACACTGAAGCTTTCTTT. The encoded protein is CASSLSQNTEAFF.

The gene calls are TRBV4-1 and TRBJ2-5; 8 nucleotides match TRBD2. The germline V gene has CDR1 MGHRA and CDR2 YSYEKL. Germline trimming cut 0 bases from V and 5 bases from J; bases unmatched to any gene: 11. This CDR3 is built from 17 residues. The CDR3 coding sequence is TGCGCCAGCAGCCAAGATCTCCAGCGGGGGCCCCGGGAGACCCAGTACTTC. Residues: CASSQDLQRGPRETQYF.

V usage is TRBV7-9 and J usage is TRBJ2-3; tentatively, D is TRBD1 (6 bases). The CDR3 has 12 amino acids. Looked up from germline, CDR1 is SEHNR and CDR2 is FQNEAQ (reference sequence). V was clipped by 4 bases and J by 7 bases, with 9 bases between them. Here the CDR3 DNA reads TGTGCCAGCAGCTCAGGGGATCATACGCAGTATTTT. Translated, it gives CASSSGDHTQYF.

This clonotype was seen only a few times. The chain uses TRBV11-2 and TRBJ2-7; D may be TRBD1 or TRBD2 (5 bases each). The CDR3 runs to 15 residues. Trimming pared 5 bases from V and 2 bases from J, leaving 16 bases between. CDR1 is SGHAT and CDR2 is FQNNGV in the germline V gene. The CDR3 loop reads CASSPYSREPYEQYF. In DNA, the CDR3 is TGTGCCAGCAGCCCTTACAGCAGGGAGCCCTACGAGCAGTACTTC.

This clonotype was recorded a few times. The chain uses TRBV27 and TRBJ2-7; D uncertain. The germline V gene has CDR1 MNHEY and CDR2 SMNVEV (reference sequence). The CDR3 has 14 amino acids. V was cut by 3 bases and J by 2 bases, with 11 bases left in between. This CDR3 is CASSFGLATYEQYF. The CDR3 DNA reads TGTGCCAGCAGTTTTGGCCTGGCTACCTACGAGCAGTACTTC.

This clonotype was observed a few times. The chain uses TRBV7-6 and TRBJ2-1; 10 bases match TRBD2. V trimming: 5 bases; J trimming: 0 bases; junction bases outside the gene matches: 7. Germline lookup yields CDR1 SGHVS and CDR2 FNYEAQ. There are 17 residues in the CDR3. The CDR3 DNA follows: TGTGCCAGCAGCCCTAGGACTAGCGGAAACTCCTACAATGAGCAGTTCTTC. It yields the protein CASSPRTSGNSYNEQFF.

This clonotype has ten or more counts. The CDR3 here is CASSDGGTQYF. CDR3 DNA sequence: TGCGCCAGCAGTGATGGGGGTACGCAGTATTTT. The V and J genes are TRBV10-2 and TRBJ2-3; D assignment may be TRBD1 or TRBD2 (5 bases each). The ends were cut back, 3 bases at V and 8 bases at J, with 6 bases in the middle. This CDR3 comprises 11 residues. Germline assignment: CDR1 WSHSY and CDR2 SAAADI.

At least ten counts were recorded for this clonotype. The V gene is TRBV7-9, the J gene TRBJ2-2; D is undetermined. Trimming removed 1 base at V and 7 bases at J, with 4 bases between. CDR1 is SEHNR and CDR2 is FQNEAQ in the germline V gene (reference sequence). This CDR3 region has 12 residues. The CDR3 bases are TGTGCCAGCAGCTTAGGGAACGGGGAGCTGTTTTTT. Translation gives CASSLGNGELFF.

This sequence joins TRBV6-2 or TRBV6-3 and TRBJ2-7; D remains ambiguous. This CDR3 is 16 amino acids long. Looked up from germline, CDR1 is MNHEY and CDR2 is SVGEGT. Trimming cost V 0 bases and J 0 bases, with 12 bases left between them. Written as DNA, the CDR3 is TGTGCCAGCAGTTACTCCACGGACGGAAGCTCCTACGAGCAGTACGTC. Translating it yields CASSYSTDGSSYEQYV.

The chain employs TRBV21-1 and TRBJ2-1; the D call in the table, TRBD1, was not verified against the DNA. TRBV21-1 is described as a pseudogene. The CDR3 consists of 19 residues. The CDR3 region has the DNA TGTGCCAGCAGCAAATTAAGGATCTTTAATGGACACCCGAGGAATGAGCAGTTCTTC. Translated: CASSKLRIFNGHPRNEQFF.

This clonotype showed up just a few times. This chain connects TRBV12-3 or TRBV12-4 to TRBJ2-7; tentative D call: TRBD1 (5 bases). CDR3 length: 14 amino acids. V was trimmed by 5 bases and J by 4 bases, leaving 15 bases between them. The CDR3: CASSLGAIGYEQYF. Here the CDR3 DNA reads TGTGCCAGCAGTCTAGGGGCGATCGGGTACGAGCAGTACTTC.

The CDR3 loop reads CASSTVRGPDYGYTF. CDR3 in DNA: TGTGCCAGCAGCACCGTGAGGGGCCCAGACTATGGCTACACCTTC. The V gene is TRBV7-8, the J gene TRBJ1-2; possibly TRBD1 for D (5 bases). CDR3 length equals 15 residues. Trimming pared 5 bases from V and 3 bases from J, leaving 16 bases between. Per germline, CDR1 SGHVS and CDR2 FQNEAQ.

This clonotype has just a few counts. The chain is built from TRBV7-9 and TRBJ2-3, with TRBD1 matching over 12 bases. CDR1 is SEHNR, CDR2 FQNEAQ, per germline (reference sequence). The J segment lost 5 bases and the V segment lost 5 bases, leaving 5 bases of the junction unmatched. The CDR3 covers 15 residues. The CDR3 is CASSDRDRGRDTQYF. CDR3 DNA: TGTGCCAGCAGCGACCGGGACAGGGGGCGAGATACGCAGTATTTT.

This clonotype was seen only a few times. Here the CDR3 reads CASSRTSGLVNEQFF. The CDR3 coding sequence is TGTGCCAGCAGCAGGACTAGCGGGCTTGTCAATGAGCAGTTCTTC. The chain employs TRBV4-2 and TRBJ2-1; 11 bases match TRBD2. This CDR3 has 15 residues. Germline lookup yields CDR1 LGHNA and CDR2 YNFKEQ. Trimming cost V 5 bases and J 6 bases; bases outside gene matches: 6.

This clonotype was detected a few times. CDR3 sequence (DNA): TGCAGACCCCGGAACCGGGACAGCCGAGACAATGAGCAGTTCTTC. Residues: CRPRNRDSRDNEQFF. The V call is TRBV20-1, the J call TRBJ2-1; 7 bases are shared with TRBD1. Germline V gene sequence: CDR1 DFQATT, CDR2 SNEGSKA (reference sequence). The CDR3 runs to 15 residues.

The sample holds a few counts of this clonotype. The DNA for the CDR3 is TGCAGTGCTAGAAGGCCTAGCGGGAGGGTCACCGGGGAGCTGTTTTTT. This translates into CSARRPSGRVTGELFF. This chain uses TRBV20-1 with TRBJ2-2, with 12 bases fitting TRBD2. CDR1 DFQATT and CDR2 SNEGSKA come from the germline V gene (reference sequence). CDR3 length equals 16 residues. V lost 2 bases to trimming and J lost 4 bases; unmatched junction nucleotides: 5.

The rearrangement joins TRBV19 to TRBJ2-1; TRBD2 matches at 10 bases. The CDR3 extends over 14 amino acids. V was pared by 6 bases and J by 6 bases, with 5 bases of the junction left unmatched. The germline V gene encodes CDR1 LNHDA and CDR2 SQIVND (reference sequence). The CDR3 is CASRLAGVANEQFF. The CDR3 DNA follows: TGTGCCAGTAGGCTAGCGGGGGTAGCCAATGAGCAGTTCTTC.

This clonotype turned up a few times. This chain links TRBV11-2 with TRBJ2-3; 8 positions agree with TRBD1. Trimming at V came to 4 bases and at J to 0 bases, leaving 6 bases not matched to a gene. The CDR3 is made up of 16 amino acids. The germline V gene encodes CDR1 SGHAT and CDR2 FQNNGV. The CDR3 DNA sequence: TGTGCCAGCAGCTACTTTCAGGGGGCTAGCACAGATACGCAGTATTTT. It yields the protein CASSYFQGASTDTQYF.

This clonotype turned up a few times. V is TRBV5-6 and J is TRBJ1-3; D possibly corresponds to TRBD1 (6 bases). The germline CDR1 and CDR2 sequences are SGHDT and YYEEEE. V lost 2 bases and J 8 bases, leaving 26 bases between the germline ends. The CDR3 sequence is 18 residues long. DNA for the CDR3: TGTGCCAGCAGCTTTAGTATCCCCAGGACAGAAGCCGGGGACACCATATATTTT. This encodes CASSFSIPRTEAGDTIYF.

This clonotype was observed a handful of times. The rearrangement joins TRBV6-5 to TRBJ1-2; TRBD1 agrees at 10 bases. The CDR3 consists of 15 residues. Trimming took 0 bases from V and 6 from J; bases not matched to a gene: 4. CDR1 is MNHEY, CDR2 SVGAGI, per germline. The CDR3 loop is CASSYSATGGDGYTF. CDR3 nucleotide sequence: TGTGCCAGCAGTTACTCAGCGACAGGGGGCGATGGCTACACCTTC.